This T cell receptor beta chain was observed in a study of CD4 T cells in relation to SARS-CoV-2 and coronaviruses. Study at large: PBMCs were cultured with antigen for nine to eleven days before TCR beta sequencing.

CD4+ T cells from unexposed donors were obtained before the COVID-19 pandemic (2011-2018). The cells were cultured for approximately ten days before CD4+ T cells were isolated. Points on this clone: Its antigen remains unidentified.

Overall study results and limits: Each donor contributed either pre-pandemic or post-infection samples, not both. No crossreactivity against non-spike viral proteins was tested here.

The ends were cut back, 3 bases at V and 0 bases at J, with 9 bases in the middle. CDR3 length: 15 amino acids. Germline-derived CDR1 and CDR2 are KGHSH and LQKENI. Using immunoSEQ multiplex PCR, the repertoire was profiled, and TCRdb retains in-frame clones only, with some absent. The top ten clones hold approximately 11% of a sample with roughly 20,000 clones, 60% to 80% of them seen once. This chain joins TRBV18 and TRBJ2-1, with D tentatively TRBD2 (6 bases). The receptor was derived from a human donor in good health. Sequenced input: CD4+ T cells from PBMCs, cultured in vitro. As DNA, the CDR3 is TGTGCCAGCTCACCGGGGACTGACTCCTACAATGAGCAGTTCTTC. Translating gives CASSPGTDSYNEQFF.